This T cell receptor beta chain originates from a study of shared T cell receptors in the human thymus (dated by TCRdb to 2020 to 2022). For context, the study as a whole: The study examined how self-reactive, shared T-cell receptor alpha chains are generated in the human thymus.

Library preparation employed the immunoSEQ multiplex PCR assay. Drawn from immuneACCESS, this table holds only the in-frame rearrangements with V and J called that TCRdb kept. Clones are partly lost; checked studies trace under half to an unresolved V gene and leave the rest unexplained. This sample comprises approximately 400,000 clones, approximately 95% of them detected only once. The ten largest make up 0.02% of the sample. On this clone itself: The antigen it binds to is not known. Qualities for individual bases were not recorded, and no much larger clone is one base off.

The CDR1 and CDR2 encoded by the germline V gene are MDHEN and SYDVKM. The cysteine opens and the phenylalanine closes a CDR3 of 16 amino acids. CDR3 DNA is the only sequence kept; it has 48 bases, read in frame from the first base. After removal of 0 bases from V and 2 bases from J, the junction retains 4 bases not matched to a gene. The sequencing sample was made of thymocytes. The chain is assembled from TRBV28 and TRBJ2-7; 10 nucleotides in the junction match TRBD2. This clonotype was sampled from a human donor. CDR3 protein: CASSLCRLAGPYEQYF. Here is the DNA: TGTGCCAGCAGTTTATGCCGACTAGCGGGTCCCTACGAGCAGTACTTC.